This T cell receptor (beta chain) appears in the sequencing data of a study of blood T cell repertoires in COVID-19. Across the study: The United States, Italy and Spain were the sources of the acute and convalescent COVID-19 samples.

The sample holds one count of this clone. Profiled with immunoSEQ multiplex PCR; TCRdb holds only in-frame clones, not every one. This table has 56,000 or so clones, 80% to 90% appearing once. The clonotype originates from a human donor in a cohort sampled during active COVID-19. The sequencing input was peripheral blood.

The CDR3 DNA reads as TGCGCCAGCAGCCGCGGGGGCGGGGGGACCGGGGAGCTGTTTTTT. Its translation is CASSRGGGGTGELFF. The rearrangement uses TRBV4-1 and TRBJ2-2; 8 nucleotides align to TRBD2. Germline assignment: CDR1 MGHRA and CDR2 YSYEKL. The CDR3 length is 15 residues. V gave up 4 bases and J gave up 5 bases; unmatched junction bases: 6.